This is a list of T cell receptor beta chains from one sample in a study of chemoradiotherapy in HPV16-positive cancers. Some clones are missing from TCRdb's copy, which holds only in-frame ones; the method was immunoSEQ multiplex PCR. The repertoire holds more than 1,500 clones, with 82% as singletons. The sequences come from tumor tissue, collected from a patient who underwent chemoradiotherapy. The source of these receptors is a human donor with HPV-associated anogenital cancer. Both conserved end residues are part of each CDR3. D genes are given only for firm matches. The size of a clone is reported for some rows only, either as once, few or many, or as a class for expanded clones.

D gene,clone size,J gene,V gene,CDR3 protein,CDR3 DNA
.,.,TRBJ1-2,TRBV5-4,CASSTEARVGGYTF,TGTGCCAGCAGCACCGAGGCTCGGGTCGGTGGCTACACCTTC
TRBD1,.,TRBJ1-5,TRBV4-2,CASSQGTGEYQPQHF,TGTGCCAGCAGCCAAGGGACAGGGGAATATCAGCCCCAGCATTTT
.,.,TRBJ2-5,TRBV5-6,CASSSLDRIQETQYF,TGTGCCAGCAGCTCGTTGGACAGAATCCAAGAGACCCAGTACTTC
.,.,TRBJ1-1,TRBV19,CASSPTNQAEAFF,TGTGCCAGTAGCCCGACAAACCAGGCTGAAGCTTTCTTT
.,.,TRBJ1-5,TRBV30,CAWSQESNQPQHF,TGTGCCTGGAGTCAGGAGAGCAATCAGCCCCAGCATTTT
TRBD2,.,TRBJ2-2,TRBV7-2,CASSLRTSGTAGELFF,TGTGCCAGCAGCTTAAGGACTAGCGGGACGGCCGGGGAGCTGTTTTTT
.,.,TRBJ2-3,TRBV7-2,CASSFSTDTQYF,TGTGCCAGCAGCTTTAGCACAGATACGCAGTATTTT
.,few,TRBJ1-3,TRBV4-3,CASSQDWGGSGNTIYF,TGCGCCAGCAGCCAAGATTGGGGGGGTTCTGGAAACACCATATATTTT
.,.,TRBJ2-3,TRBV19,CASSIAERRTDTQYF,TGTGCCAGTAGTATCGCGGAGCGGCGCACAGATACGCAGTATTTT
TRBD1,.,TRBJ1-2,TRBV4-1,CASSHDRGSNYGYTF,TGCGCCAGCAGCCATGACAGGGGATCTAACTATGGCTACACCTTC
TRBD1,.,TRBJ2-1,TRBV5-4,CASSPGQGEVYEQFF,TGTGCCAGCAGCCCGGGACAGGGCGAGGTGTATGAGCAGTTCTTC
.,.,TRBJ1-5,TRBV2,CASSETGDQPQHF,TGTGCCAGCAGTGAAACGGGAGATCAGCCCCAGCATTTT
.,.,TRBJ1-2,TRBV30,CAWSVPNMFYGYTF,TGTGCCTGGAGTGTACCTAATATGTTCTATGGCTACACCTTC
.,.,TRBJ1-3,TRBV7-9,CASSSREIGRSGNTIYF,TGTGCCAGCAGCTCCCGAGAGATTGGGCGTTCTGGAAACACCATATATTTT
TRBD2,.,TRBJ2-3,TRBV19,CASERGTSGVDTQYF,TGTGCCAGTGAGAGGGGGACTAGCGGGGTAGATACGCAGTATTTT
TRBD2,.,TRBJ2-5,TRBV6-1,CASSELAGGQETQYF,TGTGCCAGCAGTGAACTAGCGGGGGGGCAAGAGACCCAGTACTTC
.,.,TRBJ1-3,TRBV7-2,CASSSTADSGNTIYF,TGTGCCAGCAGCTCTACGGCAGACTCTGGAAACACCATATATTTT
.,.,TRBJ2-2,TRBV4-3,CASSQDVRAGWGTGELFF,TGCGCCAGCAGCCAAGATGTCCGGGCAGGGTGGGGCACCGGGGAGCTGTTTTTT
.,.,TRBJ2-7,TRBV7-8,CASSLSETSYEQYF,TGTGCCAGCAGCTTGTCGGAGACGTCCTACGAGCAGTACTTC
.,.,TRBJ1-2,TRBV11-2,CASSSGLSYGYTF,TGTGCCAGCAGTTCCGGACTGAGCTATGGCTACACCTTC
TRBD2,.,TRBJ2-1,TRBV7-6,CASSSLAGTNEQFF,TGTGCCAGCAGCTCACTAGCGGGGACCAATGAGCAGTTCTTC
.,.,TRBJ1-3,TRBV7-6,CASSLEAPRVGGNTIYF,TGTGCCAGCAGCTTAGAAGCGCCGAGGGTAGGGGGAAACACCATATATTTT
.,.,TRBJ1-5,TRBV27,CASSFARGQPQHF,TGTGCCAGCAGTTTCGCGAGAGGGCAGCCCCAGCATTTT
.,.,TRBJ2-2,TRBV12-5,CASGPQGSRNTGELFF,TGTGCTAGTGGACCTCAGGGGAGTAGAAACACCGGGGAGCTGTTTTTT
TRBD1,.,TRBJ2-7,TRBV18,CASSGGQGISHEQYF,TGTGCCAGCTCAGGCGGACAGGGAATCTCCCACGAGCAGTACTTC
.,.,TRBJ2-4,TRBV19,CASSMPRTVQYF,TGTGCCAGTAGTATGCCCAGGACGGTCCAGTACTTC
.,.,TRBJ2-7,TRBV7-8,CASSGYGLSVYEQYF,TGTGCCAGCAGCGGGTATGGGTTGAGCGTCTACGAGCAGTACTTC
.,.,TRBJ1-1,TRBV11-2,CASSLNGVAAFF,TGTGCCAGCAGCCTCAACGGGGTAGCGGCTTTCTTT
TRBD1,.,TRBJ2-7,TRBV5-5,CASSVTQGVSYEQYF,TGTGCCAGCAGCGTGACGCAGGGGGTGTCCTACGAGCAGTACTTC
.,.,TRBJ2-7,TRBV15,CATSREKYGRYEQYF,TGTGCCACCAGCAGAGAAAAATATGGCCGATACGAGCAGTACTTC
.,.,TRBJ1-2,TRBV28,CASSSGPPYGYTF,TGTGCCAGCAGTTCCGGTCCCCCCTATGGCTACACCTTC
TRBD2,.,TRBJ2-2,TRBV2,CASSGSGGHTGELFF,TGTGCCAGCAGTGGGAGCGGGGGCCACACCGGGGAGCTGTTTTTT
.,few,TRBJ1-2,TRBV10-3,CAISEGHFYGYTF,TGTGCCATCAGTGAAGGACACTTCTATGGCTACACCTTC
.,.,TRBJ1-3,TRBV18,CASSPARVTGNTIYF,TGTGCCAGCTCACCAGCGAGGGTCACTGGAAACACCATATATTTT
.,.,TRBJ1-2,TRBV6-1,CASSEWTDDPVGGYTF,TGTGCCAGCAGTGAGTGGACGGATGACCCCGTGGGGGGCTACACCTTC
TRBD1,.,TRBJ2-2,TRBV27,CASSLGTGGGSGELFF,TGTGCCAGCAGTTTAGGGACAGGGGGTGGTTCCGGGGAGCTGTTTTTT
.,.,TRBJ1-4,TRBV19,CASSIGSEAPSNEKLFF,TGTGCCAGTAGTATAGGATCAGAGGCTCCGTCTAATGAAAAACTGTTTTTT
.,.,TRBJ1-5,TRBV30,CAWSGQARLGPQHF,TGTGCCTGGAGCGGTCAGGCACGCCTAGGACCCCAGCATTTT
.,.,TRBJ1-1,TRBV7-9,CASSRAGGNTEAFF,TGTGCCAGCAGCAGGGCCGGGGGGAACACTGAAGCTTTCTTT
.,.,TRBJ2-5,TRBV6-1,CASSGQSQETQYF,TGTGCCAGCTCCGGACAATCCCAAGAGACCCAGTACTTC